Described below is a single T cell receptor (beta chain) sequence and its context. Its antigen is not known. Researchers ran the PCR with 60 Vbeta and 13 Jbeta primers. The assay was immunoSEQ multiplex PCR, and TCRdb's table has in-frame clones only and misses some. The sample records about 130,000 clones, about 82% being singletons. This sample stems from a study of cytomegalovirus exposure and HLA in healthy donors. Background on the study: Sequencing of about 179 million T cells in an earlier analysis found about 120 million unique TCR beta sequences.

Germline V gene data show CDR1 as SGDLS and CDR2 as YYNGEE. The CDR3 length is 14 residues. Unmatched junction bases numbered 3, after V lost 3 bases and J lost 4 bases. Study observations and caveats: In a later analysis, TCR beta V- and J-gene trimming was associated with a missense DCLRE1C variant. Reported results showed that the classifier diagnosed cytomegalovirus status with high specificity and sensitivity.

The chain uses TRBV9 and TRBJ1-1, with 10 bases fitting TRBD1. Material for sequencing was PBMCs. This sequence was found in a boy younger than 18 in good health and CMV-seronegative. The CDR3 is CASSARTGGTEAFF. CDR3 nucleotides: TGTGCCAGCAGCGCTCGGACAGGGGGCACTGAAGCTTTCTTT.